The 32 T cell receptor beta chains below come from one sample, sequenced in a study of glioma-infiltrating T cells. The iRepertoire nested amplicon-rescue multiplex PCR amplified TCR alpha and beta CDR3s from RNA. A single record per CDR3 protein comes from TCRdb applying MiXCR to the multiplex PCR reads. The profile shows roughly 100,000 distinct CDR3 sequences, around 42% of them singletons. Sequenced material: glioma tissue, nonneoplastic brain tissue, or PBMCs (not recorded which). The source is a human donor with low-grade glioma or glioblastoma, undergoing nonglioma brain surgery, or in good health (not recorded which).

Comments on this clonotype: A read error may explain this, as a much larger clone is one base away. V gene TRBV12-3 or TRBV12-4 combines with J gene TRBJ2-3, with D perhaps TRBD1 or TRBD2 (6 bases each). The CDR3 is 14 residues long. The V and J ends lost 6 bases and 3 bases respectively, with 13 bases between them. Written as DNA, the CDR3 is TGTGCCAGCAGACTTGGAGGGGGGACAGATACGCAGTATTTT. Translated: CASRLGGGTDTQYF.

The sample holds many counts of this clonotype. The chain employs TRBV6-2 or TRBV6-3 and TRBJ2-7, with D uncertain. Trimming stripped 5 bases from V and 2 bases from J, with 7 bases between. The CDR3 has 12 amino acids. Germline V gives CDR1 MNHEY, CDR2 SVGEGT. Here the CDR3 reads CASSLVPYEQYF. The CDR3 DNA is TGTGCCAGCAGTCTCGTACCCTACGAGCAGTACTTC.

Turning to this clonotype: Since a much larger clone is just one base distant, this may be a read error. This chain joins TRBV29-1 and TRBJ2-3; 7 nucleotides agree with TRBD2. CDR3 length: 13 amino acids. From germline, CDR1 is SQVTM and CDR2 ANQGSEA. Here the CDR3 DNA reads TGCAGCGTTGACCGGGAGGCGACAGATACGCGGTATTTT. Amino acid sequence: CSVDREATDTRYF.

V usage is TRBV5-1 and J usage is TRBJ2-7; D possibly corresponds to TRBD2 (5 bases). In germline, CDR1 is SGHRS, CDR2 YFSETQ. V lost 0 bases and J 2 bases, leaving 9 bases between the germline ends. This CDR3 region has 14 residues. The CDR3 DNA reads as TGCGCCAGCAGCTTGGTAGAGGGCCCCTACGAGCAGTACTTC. It is translated as CASSLVEGPYEQYF. Complete variable domain (other parts from reference TRBV5-1 and TRBJ2-7): KAGVTQTPRYLIKTRGQQVTLSCSPISGHRSVSWYQQTPGQGLQFLFEYFSETQRNKGNFPGRFSGRQFSNSRSEMNVSTLELGDSALYLCASSLVEGPYEQYFGPGTRLTVT.

The sample holds many counts of this clonotype. This sequence joins TRBV20-1 and TRBJ2-7, with D tentatively TRBD1 or TRBD2 (6 bases each). The CDR3 runs to 13 residues. The germline gives CDR1 DFQATT, CDR2 SNEGSKA (reference sequence). Trimming removed 0 bases at V and 12 bases at J, with 18 bases between. The CDR3 region is CSARETIGGWGYF. The CDR3 DNA is TGCAGTGCTAGAGAGACGATCGGGGGCTGGGGGTACTTC.

V and J are TRBV18 and TRBJ1-5; D not resolved. The CDR3 is 16 amino acids. V was clipped by 2 bases and J by 4 bases, with 15 bases between them. CDR1 and CDR2 from the germline V gene are KGHSH and LQKENI. This CDR3 reads CASSPAKVAGNQPQHF. The CDR3 DNA reads TGTGCCAGCTCACCAGCTAAGGTCGCAGGTAATCAGCCCCAGCATTTT.

This clonotype occurred many times. This chain links TRBV7-8 with TRBJ2-7, with D uncertain. Germline V lookup: CDR1 SGHVS, CDR2 FQNEAQ. The CDR3 is made up of 14 amino acids. V was trimmed by 3 bases and J by 1 base, leaving 10 bases between them. Here the CDR3 reads CASSFEFGSYEQYF. DNA for the CDR3: TGTGCCAGCAGCTTCGAATTTGGTTCCTACGAGCAGTACTTC. The whole variable domain, remainder taken from reference TRBV7-8 and TRBJ2-7, is GAGVSQSPRYKVAKRGQDVALRCDPISGHVSLFWYQQALGQGPEFLTYFQNEAQLDKSGLPSDRFFAERPEGSVSTLKIQRTQQEDSAVYLCASSFEFGSYEQYFGPGTRLTVT.

This clonotype has a count of ten or more. V gene TRBV20-1 combines with J gene TRBJ2-1, with 14 bases lining up with TRBD2. The CDR3 is made up of 17 amino acids. Unmatched junction bases numbered 5, after V lost 0 bases and J lost 4 bases. The germline CDR1 and CDR2 sequences are DFQATT and SNEGSKA (reference sequence). CDR3 amino acids: CSARDLRTSGRYNEQFF. The CDR3 DNA sequence: TGCAGTGCTAGAGATCTTCGGACTAGCGGGAGGTACAATGAGCAGTTCTTC.

The table lists this clonotype with many counts. The V gene is TRBV20-1, the J gene TRBJ2-5; D may be TRBD2 (5 bases). This CDR3 has 15 residues. Per the germline V gene, CDR1 is DFQATT and CDR2 is SNEGSKA (reference sequence). Deletions cut 6 bases from V and 5 bases from J, with 22 bases between. CDR3 protein: CSAPPSGFWKETQYF. The CDR3 DNA reads as TGCAGTGCCCCCCCGTCGGGATTTTGGAAGGAGACCCAGTACTTC.

This clonotype has a count of ten or more. The chain employs TRBV7-8 and TRBJ2-1, with TRBD2 identical over 7 bases. V lost 0 bases and J lost 7; bases outside the gene matches: 9. Germline V lookup: CDR1 SGHVS, CDR2 FQNEAQ. The CDR3 totals 16 residues. CDR3 in amino acids: CASSLARSGIRNEQFF. The CDR3 DNA sequence: TGTGCCAGCAGCTTAGCCCGAAGCGGGATTAGGAATGAGCAGTTCTTC.

Comment on this clonotype: In this CDR3 the conserved last residue, phenylalanine or tryptophan, is missing, so a read error is likely. The rearrangement links TRBV20-1 to TRBJ2-7; D gene ambiguous. Germline CDR1 reads DFQATT; CDR2 reads SNEGSKA (reference sequence). Trimming took 3 bases from V and 5 from J, leaving 14 bases between them. This CDR3 contains 13 residues. CDR3 residues: CSARLTVGHEQYS. The CDR3 region has the DNA TGCAGTGCTAGGTTAACAGTGGGCCACGAGCAGTACTCC.

Ten or more counts support this clonotype. V usage is TRBV10-3 and J usage is TRBJ1-1, with D possibly matching TRBD1 (5 bases). The CDR3 extends over 15 amino acids. CDR1 and CDR2 from the germline V gene are ENHRY and SYGVKD. V was shortened by 6 bases and J by 1 base, with 15 bases between the two germline ends. The chain's CDR3 is CAISRQSISNTEAFF. CDR3 nucleotides: TGTGCCATCAGCCGACAGTCTATTTCGAACACTGAAGCTTTCTTT.

This clonotype was seen ten or more times. V and J are TRBV5-4 and TRBJ2-2, with TRBD1 as a possible D gene (6 bases). CDR1 and CDR2 (germline): SGHNT, YYREEE (reference sequence). The length of the CDR3 is 16 residues. Trimming took off 4 bases at V and 0 bases at J, with 13 bases between the two ends. CDR3 DNA: TGTGCCAGCAGCCAATTCAGGGGTGCGAACACCGGGGAGCTGTTTTTT. This gives the protein CASSQFRGANTGELFF.

This clonotype occurred many times. V usage is TRBV4-3 and J usage is TRBJ2-7; D is unclear. The CDR3 sequence is 12 residues long. CDR1 is LGHNA, CDR2 YSLEER, per germline. Trimming left V 6 bases short and J 2 bases short, with 8 bases between. The CDR3 loop is CASRGRAYEQYF. DNA for the CDR3: TGCGCCAGCAGAGGACGGGCCTACGAGCAGTACTTC.

Turning to this clonotype: It may be a read error: a sequence one base away is much more abundant. Since the CDR3 does not end with the conserved phenylalanine or tryptophan, this likely comes from a read error. This chain uses TRBV9 with TRBJ2-1; the D is unclear. Germline CDR1 SGDLS, CDR2 YYNGEE. This CDR3 spans 13 amino acids. The germline V and J ends were trimmed by 1 base and 9 bases, with 11 bases remaining between them. CDR3 nucleotide sequence: TGTGCCAGCAGCGTACAACGCTATGGTGAGCAGTTCCTC. Translation: CASSVQRYGEQFL.

This clonotype was seen at least ten times. V is TRBV19 and J is TRBJ2-1; possibly TRBD1 or TRBD2 for D (6 bases each). The CDR3 runs 14 residues. Per the germline V gene, CDR1 is LNHDA and CDR2 is SQIVND (reference sequence). V was cut by 2 bases and J by 9 bases, with 14 bases left in between. CDR3 amino acids: CASSITGARGEQFF. DNA for the CDR3: TGTGCCAGTAGTATAACGGGGGCTAGGGGTGAGCAGTTCTTC.

At least ten counts were recorded for this clonotype. The chain couples TRBV3-1 to TRBJ2-7; the D is unclear. Between the trimmed V and J ends, which lost 1 base and 9 bases, there was a span of 10 bases. The CDR3 is 12 residues long. The germline V gene encodes CDR1 LGHDT and CDR2 YNNKEL (reference sequence). CDR3 amino acids: CASSQGRRGQYF. In DNA form, the CDR3 reads TGTGCCAGCAGCCAAGGGCGGCGCGGGCAGTACTTC.

The sample holds many counts of this clonotype. This chain connects TRBV3-1 to TRBJ2-1; TRBD2 agrees at 8 bases. Germline V gene lookup returns CDR1 LGHDT and CDR2 YNNKEL (reference sequence). J lost 4 bases, V lost 1 base, and 3 bases had no gene match. The CDR3 totals 15 residues. The CDR3 nucleotides read TGTGCCAGCAGCCAAGGACTAGCGCAGTACAATGAGCAGTTCTTC. Its protein product is CASSQGLAQYNEQFF.

This clonotype was detected many times. The chain joins TRBV6-6 to TRBJ2-7, with TRBD2 matching over 7 bases. The CDR3 totals 15 residues. The V segment lost 0 bases and the J segment 6 bases; nucleotides outside the gene matches: 8. Germline CDR1 and CDR2: MNHNY and SVGAGI (reference sequence). For the CDR3, the DNA is TGTGCCAGCAGTTACTCGTCCAGGGAGGGCGGCGAGCAGTACTTC. Translated: CASSYSSREGGEQYF.

A note on this clonotype: A much larger clone differs from this one at a single base, so this may be a read error. In nucleotides, the CDR3 is TGTGCCAGCCGACCCAGAGGGGTGAACACTGAAGCTTTCTTT. It translates to CASRPRGVNTEAFF. The chain employs TRBV7-9 and TRBJ1-1; D perhaps matches TRBD1 (5 bases). V lost 8 bases, J lost 0 bases, and 13 bases lay in between. Germline assignment: CDR1 SEHNR and CDR2 FQNEAQ (reference sequence). The CDR3 consists of 14 residues.

The chain employs TRBV20-1 and TRBJ1-6, with D perhaps TRBD1 (5 bases). Trimming cost V 6 bases and J 13 bases, with 25 bases left between them. Germline assignment: CDR1 DFQATT and CDR2 SNEGSKA (reference sequence). The CDR3 length is 15 residues. The CDR3 loop is CSAREGPLGNQPLHF. In DNA, the CDR3 is TGCAGTGCAAGGGAGGGGCCGCTCGGCAATCAGCCCCTCCACTTT.

V gene TRBV6-8 combines with J gene TRBJ2-1; D possibly corresponds to TRBD2 (6 bases). The CDR3 is 13 amino acids. Germline lookup yields CDR1 MNHGY and CDR2 SAAAGT. Trimming left V 7 bases short and J 7 bases short, with 14 bases between. Here the CDR3 reads CASKLSGGNEQFF. DNA of the CDR3: TGTGCCAGCAAACTTAGCGGTGGGAATGAGCAGTTCTTC.

As for this clonotype: A much larger clone sits a single nucleotide away, making a read error possible. The chain uses TRBV19 and TRBJ1-1; no reliable D call. Looked up from germline, CDR1 is LNHDA and CDR2 is SQIVND (reference sequence). V dropped 3 bases and J dropped 0 bases, with 5 bases sitting between them. The CDR3 extends over 13 amino acids. CDR3 protein: CASSIDMNTEAFF. The CDR3 region has the DNA TGTGCCAGTAGTATTGACATGAACACTGAAGCTTTCTTT.

This clonotype was counted ten times or more. The chain recombines TRBV7-3 with TRBJ2-1, with 7 bases lining up with TRBD1. J lost 0 bases, V lost 5 bases, and 4 bases had no gene match. CDR3 length: 15 residues. Germline lookup yields CDR1 SGHTA and CDR2 FQGTGA. The CDR3 DNA sequence: TGTGCCAGCAGCCCCGGGACAGACTCCTACAATGAGCAGTTCTTC. Translation: CASSPGTDSYNEQFF.

The chain uses TRBV9 and TRBJ2-5; 8 nucleotides line up with TRBD1. V dropped 6 bases and J dropped 2; count of bases not matched to a gene: 6. The germline V gene encodes CDR1 SGDLS and CDR2 YYNGEE. This CDR3 has 14 amino acids. CDR3 loop: CASTAGGRQETQYF. In DNA, the CDR3 is TGTGCCAGCACCGCAGGGGGCCGGCAAGAGACCCAGTACTTC.

This clonotype was seen ten or more times. The V gene is TRBV5-4, the J gene TRBJ2-3; 8 positions match TRBD2. Germline V lookup: CDR1 SGHNT, CDR2 YYREEE (reference sequence). V lost 4 bases, J lost 0 bases, and 10 bases stayed unmatched. The CDR3 has 17 amino acids. The CDR3 sequence: CASSGPLAGGSTDTQYF. The DNA for the CDR3 is TGTGCCAGCAGCGGCCCCTTGGCGGGGGGTAGCACAGATACGCAGTATTTT.

As for this clonotype: At one boundary the junction diverges from the germline segment, which might be a read error. Here the CDR3 reads CATGRVDSFF. DNA of the CDR3: TGCGCCACCGGCCGGGTTGACTCTTTCTTT. The J gene is TRBJ1-1, the V gene TRBV6-2 or TRBV6-3; D unclear. Germline V CDR1 and CDR2: MNHEY, SVGEGT. The length of the CDR3 is 10 residues.

Note on this clonotype: Just one base apart from a much larger clone, this may be a read error. The gene calls are TRBV4-1 and TRBJ2-5; 8 bases fit TRBD2. This CDR3 contains 14 residues. In germline, CDR1 is MGHRA, CDR2 YSYEKL. The CDR3 here is CASSSTGGQETQYF. CDR3 nucleotide sequence: TGTGCCAGCAGCTCAACGGGGGGGCAGGAGACCCAGTACTTC.

This clonotype was seen ten or more times. The chain recombines TRBV2 with TRBJ2-1, with 7 bases matching TRBD1. Germline trimming cut 6 bases from V and 2 bases from J; bases unmatched to any gene: 4. From germline, CDR1 is SNHLY and CDR2 FYNNEI. This CDR3 is built from 14 residues. The CDR3 is CASRQDRAYNEQFF. The CDR3 DNA sequence: TGTGCCAGCAGACAAGACAGGGCCTACAATGAGCAGTTCTTC.

This clonotype was seen many times. The chain recombines TRBV7-3 with TRBJ2-7; D is uncertain. The V end lost 8 bases, the J end lost 0 bases, and 11 bases lay between the germline ends. The CDR3 is 13 amino acids. CDR1 is SGHTA, CDR2 FQGTGA, per germline. DNA of the CDR3: TGTGCCAGCGGAGCAGGCGGCTCCTACGAGCAGTACTTC. This sequence encodes CASGAGGSYEQYF.

This clonotype was found many times. The V gene is TRBV24-1, the J gene TRBJ2-5, with D unresolved. Germline V gene sequence: CDR1 KGHDR, CDR2 SFDVKD. The ends were cut back, 6 bases at V and 5 bases at J, with 12 bases in the middle. The CDR3 is 13 residues long. CDR3 loop: CATSTPGRETQYF. CDR3 nucleotides: TGTGCCACCAGTACCCCGGGCCGGGAGACCCAGTACTTC.

V and J are TRBV4-1 and TRBJ1-6; 9 positions match TRBD1. The CDR3 covers 18 residues. With V trimmed by 5 bases and J by 8 bases, 16 bases remained unmatched. Germline V gene data show CDR1 as MGHRA and CDR2 as YSYEKL. The CDR3, as DNA: TGCGCCAGCAGCTTTCTTGAGTGGGACAGGGTCAAGGATTCACCCCTCCACTTT. Translation: CASSFLEWDRVKDSPLHF.